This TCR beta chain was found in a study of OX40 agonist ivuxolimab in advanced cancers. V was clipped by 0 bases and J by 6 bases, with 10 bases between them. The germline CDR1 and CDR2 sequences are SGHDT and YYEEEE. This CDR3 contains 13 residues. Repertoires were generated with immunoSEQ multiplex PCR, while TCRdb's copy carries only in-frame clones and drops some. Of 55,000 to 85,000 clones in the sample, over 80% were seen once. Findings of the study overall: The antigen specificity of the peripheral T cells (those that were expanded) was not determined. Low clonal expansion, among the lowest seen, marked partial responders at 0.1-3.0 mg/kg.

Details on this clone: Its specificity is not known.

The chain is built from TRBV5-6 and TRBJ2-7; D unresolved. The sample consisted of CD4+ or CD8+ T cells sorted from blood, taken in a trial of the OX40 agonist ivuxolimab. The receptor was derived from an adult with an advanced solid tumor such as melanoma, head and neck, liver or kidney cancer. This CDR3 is CASSLEGGREQYF. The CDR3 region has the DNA TGTGCCAGCAGCTTGGAGGGTGGACGCGAGCAGTACTTC.